The 26 T cell receptor beta chains listed next were all sequenced from one sample in a study of blood T cell repertoires in COVID-19. Produced via immunoSEQ multiplex PCR; TCRdb's table is partial and in-frame only. The sample lists some 390,000 clones, approximately 89% occurring once. What was sequenced was peripheral blood. The source is a woman aged 55-70 years with COVID-19, enrolled during active disease.

This chain uses TRBV27 with TRBJ1-5; D is unclear. Between the trimmed V and J ends, which lost 6 bases and 4 bases, there was a span of 13 bases. There are 14 residues in the CDR3. The germline gives CDR1 MNHEY, CDR2 SMNVEV (reference sequence). CDR3 in DNA: TGTGCCAGCAGCCCTCGTCAGTCAAATCAGCCCCAGCATTTT. Translating it yields CASSPRQSNQPQHF.

In DNA, the CDR3 is TGTGCCAGCAGCGTAGTCAACCGACGCGGTGGCAGCTACAATGAGCAGTTCTTC. This encodes CASSVVNRRGGSYNEQFF. V is TRBV9 and J is TRBJ2-1; D call uncertain. This CDR3 is 18 amino acids long. Trimming removed 0 bases at V and 3 bases at J, with 19 bases between. Germline V gene lookup returns CDR1 SGDLS and CDR2 YYNGEE.

V gene TRBV3-1 (or the pseudogene TRBV3-2) combines with J gene TRBJ2-3, with a tentative D call TRBD2 (6 bases). This CDR3 has 18 amino acids. CDR1 and CDR2 (germline): LGHDT, YNNKEL (reference sequence). V was pared by 4 bases and J by 1 base, with 21 bases between. CDR3 coding DNA: TGTGCCAGCAGCCCCCCCCGGAAAACTAGCAGCGGCACAGATACGCAGTATTTT. Protein product: CASSPPRKTSSGTDTQYF.

As regards this clone: At the DNA level, this CDR3 is encoded by other sequences in the same sample as well. The chain joins TRBV3-1 (or the pseudogene TRBV3-2) to TRBJ1-2, with 8 nucleotides matching TRBD1. The trim removed 5 bases at V and 2 bases at J, leaving 1 base unmatched. Germline lookup yields CDR1 LGHDT and CDR2 YNNKEL (reference sequence). The CDR3 has 13 amino acids. Here the CDR3 DNA reads TGTGCCAGCAGCAGACAGGGGAACTATGGCTACACCTTC. Protein product: CASSRQGNYGYTF.

The chain has TRBV27 and TRBJ1-2; D is ambiguous. The CDR3 is 14 amino acids. V lost 4 bases, J lost 7 bases, and 16 bases lay in between. The germline CDR1 and CDR2 sequences are MNHEY and SMNVEV (reference sequence). The CDR3 region has the DNA TGTGCCAGCAGTTCCAATCTCGGGCGGGGTGGCTACACCTTC. Amino acids: CASSSNLGRGGYTF.

This rearrangement joins TRBV2 to TRBJ1-5; maybe TRBD1 (5 bases). V was cut by 7 bases and J by 0 bases, with 16 bases left in between. Germline CDR1 and CDR2: SNHLY and FYNNEI. This CDR3 comprises 16 residues. The CDR3 sequence is CASTSSRGDSNQPQHF. The CDR3 DNA follows: TGTGCCAGCACCTCCTCCCGGGGGGATAGCAATCAGCCCCAGCATTTT.

This clone appeared once. The chain employs TRBV9 and TRBJ2-2; D is possibly TRBD1 (5 bases). The length of the CDR3 is 15 residues. Per germline, CDR1 SGDLS and CDR2 YYNGEE. Trimming took off 4 bases at V and 3 bases at J, with 13 bases between the two ends. CDR3 region: CASSSAGSDTGELFF. For the CDR3, the DNA is TGTGCCAGCAGCTCCGCAGGGTCGGACACCGGGGAGCTGTTTTTT.

Details on this clone: The junction departs from germline at one end; a sequencing error may be responsible. The chain couples TRBV25-1 to TRBJ1-2; TRBD1 matches 11 bases. Germline CDR1 reads MGHDK; CDR2 reads SYGVNS. The CDR3 length is 15 residues. CDR3 DNA: TGTGCCACCAGTTTTGGGGACAGGGGGGTCTATGGCTACACCTTC. It codes for CATSFGDRGVYGYTF.

There are a few counts of this clone. This chain joins TRBV19 and TRBJ1-3, with D hard to call. CDR1 LNHDA and CDR2 SQIVND come from the germline V gene (reference sequence). Trimming shortened V by 0 bases and J by 0 bases, and 9 bases separated the two germline ends. CDR3 length: 16 amino acids. CDR3 residues: CASSIEWRSSGNTIYF. The CDR3 DNA is TGTGCCAGTAGTATAGAATGGAGGAGCTCTGGAAACACCATATATTTT. The full variable domain, its missing parts supplied by reference TRBV19 and TRBJ1-3, is DGGITQSPKYLFRKEGQNVTLSCEQNLNHDAMYWYRQDPGQGLRLIYYSQIVNDFQKGDIAEGYSVSREKKESFPLTVTSAQKNPTAFYLCASSIEWRSSGNTIYFGEGSWLTVV.

This chain joins TRBV20-1 and TRBJ1-6, with D possibly matching TRBD1 (5 bases). This CDR3 is built from 12 residues. Per germline, CDR1 DFQATT and CDR2 SNEGSKA (reference sequence). Trimming stripped 3 bases from V and 15 bases from J, with 15 bases between. The DNA for the CDR3 is TGCAGTGCTAGTGGGGCAGACACTTACCTCCACTTT. Translated, it gives CSASGADTYLHF.

The genes are TRBV6-5 and TRBJ2-3, with TRBD2 matching 7 bases. V was pared by 6 bases and J by 4 bases, with 10 bases of the junction left unmatched. The CDR3 extends over 15 amino acids. Germline V gives CDR1 MNHEY, CDR2 SVGAGI. The CDR3 region is CASRKTSSLPDTQYF. CDR3 sequence (DNA): TGTGCCAGCAGGAAGACTAGCTCCCTGCCAGATACGCAGTATTTT.

V and J are TRBV5-1 and TRBJ2-2; possibly TRBD1 for D (5 bases). This CDR3 is 16 amino acids long. Deletions cut 0 bases from V and 3 bases from J, with 12 bases between. Germline loops: CDR1 SGHRS, CDR2 YFSETQ. CDR3 DNA: TGCGCCAGCAGCTTGGGGGCTCCCAGGGACACCGGGGAGCTGTTTTTT. Protein: CASSLGAPRDTGELFF.

The chain has TRBV4-1 and TRBJ1-2; D is unresolved. V was shortened by 3 bases and J by 4 bases, with 15 bases between the two germline ends. This CDR3 contains 15 residues. In germline, CDR1 is MGHRA, CDR2 YSYEKL. In DNA form, the CDR3 reads TGCGCCAGCAGCCACAACAGCGGCTGGAGCTATGGCTACACCTTC. Encoded protein: CASSHNSGWSYGYTF.

This chain joins TRBV9 and TRBJ1-4; TRBD1 matches 8 bases. The trim removed 0 bases at V and 5 bases at J, leaving 6 bases unmatched. This CDR3 is built from 16 residues. The germline CDR1 and CDR2 sequences are SGDLS and YYNGEE. This CDR3 reads CASSVAQGAVNEKLFF. CDR3 sequence (DNA): TGTGCCAGCAGCGTAGCTCAGGGGGCGGTCAATGAAAAACTGTTTTTT. The variable domain in full, completed from reference TRBV9 and TRBJ1-4, reads DSGVTQTPKHLITATGQRVTLRCSPRSGDLSVYWYQQSLDQGLQFLIQYYNGEERAKGNILERFSAQQFPDLHSELNLSSLELGDSALYFCASSVAQGAVNEKLFFGSGTQLSVL.

The chain combines TRBV7-9 with TRBJ2-2, with D tentatively TRBD2 (6 bases). Germline V gene sequence: CDR1 SEHNR, CDR2 FQNEAQ (reference sequence). The CDR3 loop spans 14 amino acids. V gave up 5 bases and J gave up 7 bases, with 14 bases separating them. Here the CDR3 reads CASSRNGGHGELFF. For the CDR3, the DNA is TGTGCCAGCAGCCGTAACGGGGGTCACGGGGAGCTGTTTTTT.

This clone was counted once. V and J are TRBV9 and TRBJ2-7; perhaps TRBD1 as D (5 bases). The V end lost 3 bases, the J end lost 6 bases, and 10 bases lay between the germline ends. The length of the CDR3 is 12 residues. CDR1 is SGDLS and CDR2 is YYNGEE in the germline V gene. The CDR3 coding sequence is TGTGCCAGCAGCGGATCAGGGTTCGAGCAGTACTTC. It is translated as CASSGSGFEQYF.

The table lists this clone with a count of one. The genes are TRBV28 and TRBJ1-2, with 7 bases aligning to TRBD1. The CDR3 totals 13 residues. Per the germline V gene, CDR1 is MDHEN and CDR2 is SYDVKM. V dropped 5 bases and J dropped 4; count of bases not matched to a gene: 4. In nucleotides, the CDR3 is TGTGCCAGCAGTCGACAGGGTTCCTATGGCTACACCTTC. Encoded protein: CASSRQGSYGYTF.

This rearrangement joins TRBV15 to TRBJ1-2; the D gene is possibly TRBD1 (5 bases). Trimming removed 0 bases from V and 5 bases from J, with 7 bases in between. The CDR3 extends over 13 amino acids. The germline CDR1 and CDR2 sequences are LNHNV and YYDKDF (reference sequence). CDR3 DNA: TGTGCCACCAGCAGAGATCGGGGGTATGGCTACACCTTC. Translated, it gives CATSRDRGYGYTF.

This sequence joins TRBV5-5 and TRBJ1-2; D is perhaps TRBD1 (5 bases). There are 17 residues in the CDR3. CDR1 and CDR2 from the germline V gene are SGHKS and YYEKEE (reference sequence). V lost 0 bases to trimming and J lost 1 base, with 16 bases between them. The CDR3 DNA is TGTGCCAGCAGCTTGGGGGCCTCGGGGGTGTATAACTATGGCTACACCTTC. Translated, it gives CASSLGASGVYNYGYTF.

The chain's CDR3 is CASSISLSTGQHEQYF. As DNA, the CDR3 is TGTGCCAGTAGTATATCCCTCTCGACAGGGCAGCACGAGCAGTACTTC. The chain uses TRBV19 and TRBJ2-7, with 7 bases matching TRBD1. The CDR3 extends over 16 amino acids. V shed 2 bases and J 5 bases; nucleotides not matched to a gene: 12. Germline V gene sequence: CDR1 LNHDA, CDR2 SQIVND (reference sequence). Looking up the rest from reference TRBV19 and TRBJ2-7 gives the full variable domain: DGGITQSPKYLFRKEGQNVTLSCEQNLNHDAMYWYRQDPGQGLRLIYYSQIVNDFQKGDIAEGYSVSREKKESFPLTVTSAQKNPTAFYLCASSISLSTGQHEQYFGPGTRLTVT.

V gene TRBV5-1 combines with J gene TRBJ2-3; D unresolved. The CDR3 contains 15 residues. With 0 bases removed from V and 0 bases from J, the gap between germline ends came to 8 bases. The V gene's germline CDR1 is SGHRS and CDR2 YFSETQ. The CDR3 nucleotides read TGCGCCAGCAGCTTGGAAAAAACTAGCACAGATACGCAGTATTTT. Encoded protein: CASSLEKTSTDTQYF. Variable domain in full (rest from reference TRBV5-1 and TRBJ2-3): KAGVTQTPRYLIKTRGQQVTLSCSPISGHRSVSWYQQTPGQGLQFLFEYFSETQRNKGNFPGRFSGRQFSNSRSEMNVSTLELGDSALYLCASSLEKTSTDTQYFGPGTRLTVL.

The chain has TRBV5-1 and TRBJ2-2, with 7 positions matching TRBD2. CDR1 is SGHRS, CDR2 YFSETQ, per germline. The CDR3 covers 17 residues. Trimming cost V 0 bases and J 0 bases; bases outside gene matches: 5. For the CDR3, the DNA is TGCGCCAGCAGCTTGGTACCAGCGGGGTCGAACACCGGGGAGCTGTTTTTT. It encodes CASSLVPAGSNTGELFF.

This sequence joins TRBV11-3 and TRBJ2-2; 10 bases map to TRBD1. With V trimmed by 5 bases and J by 6 bases, 3 bases remained unmatched. Germline assignment: CDR1 SGHNT and CDR2 YENEEA. The CDR3 length is 14 residues. The CDR3 protein is CASSIGQGAGELFF. The CDR3 DNA sequence: TGTGCCAGCAGCATAGGACAGGGGGCCGGGGAGCTGTTTTTT.

This chain links TRBV19 with TRBJ2-2, with a possible D match to TRBD2 (5 bases). Germline-derived CDR1 and CDR2 are LNHDA and SQIVND (reference sequence). This CDR3 spans 19 amino acids. Trimming left V 4 bases short and J 4 bases short, with 25 bases between. The DNA for the CDR3 is TGTGCCAGTAGTAGCCCTGTCTTTCTAGCCAGATTCAGCACCGGGGAGCTGTTTTTT. This encodes CASSSPVFLARFSTGELFF.

The rearrangement links TRBV4-2 to TRBJ2-5; TRBD2 is a possible D gene (5 bases). The CDR3 runs to 13 residues. Between the trimmed V and J ends, which lost 4 bases and 4 bases, there was a span of 10 bases. Germline values: CDR1 LGHNA, CDR2 YNFKEQ. CDR3 sequence reads: CASSRGLGETQYF. Written as DNA, the CDR3 is TGTGCCAGCAGCCGAGGACTGGGAGAGACCCAGTACTTC.

The chain couples TRBV12-3 or TRBV12-4 to TRBJ1-1, with a tentative D call TRBD1 (5 bases). The CDR3 totals 13 residues. The V and J ends lost 5 bases and 3 bases respectively, with 10 bases between them. The CDR3 nucleotides are TGTGCCAGCAGTGCCAGGGCAGACACTGAAGCTTTCTTT. Translating gives CASSARADTEAFF.